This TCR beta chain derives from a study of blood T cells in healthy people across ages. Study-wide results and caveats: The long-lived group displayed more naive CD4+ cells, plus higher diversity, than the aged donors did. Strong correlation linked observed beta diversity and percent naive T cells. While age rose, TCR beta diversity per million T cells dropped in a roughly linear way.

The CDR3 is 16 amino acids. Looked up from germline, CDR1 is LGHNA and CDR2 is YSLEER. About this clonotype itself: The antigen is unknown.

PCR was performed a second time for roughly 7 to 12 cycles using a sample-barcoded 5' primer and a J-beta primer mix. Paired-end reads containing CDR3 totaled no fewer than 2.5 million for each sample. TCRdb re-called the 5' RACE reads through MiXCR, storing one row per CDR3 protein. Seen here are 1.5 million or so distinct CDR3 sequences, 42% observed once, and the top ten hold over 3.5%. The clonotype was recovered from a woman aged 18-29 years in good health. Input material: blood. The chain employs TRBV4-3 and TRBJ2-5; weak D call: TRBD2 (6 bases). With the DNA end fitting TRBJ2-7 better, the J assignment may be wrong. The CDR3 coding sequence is TGCGCCAGCAGCCAAGGCCGACTAGGATATCCATACGAGCAGTACTTC. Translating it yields CASSQGRLGYPYEQYF.